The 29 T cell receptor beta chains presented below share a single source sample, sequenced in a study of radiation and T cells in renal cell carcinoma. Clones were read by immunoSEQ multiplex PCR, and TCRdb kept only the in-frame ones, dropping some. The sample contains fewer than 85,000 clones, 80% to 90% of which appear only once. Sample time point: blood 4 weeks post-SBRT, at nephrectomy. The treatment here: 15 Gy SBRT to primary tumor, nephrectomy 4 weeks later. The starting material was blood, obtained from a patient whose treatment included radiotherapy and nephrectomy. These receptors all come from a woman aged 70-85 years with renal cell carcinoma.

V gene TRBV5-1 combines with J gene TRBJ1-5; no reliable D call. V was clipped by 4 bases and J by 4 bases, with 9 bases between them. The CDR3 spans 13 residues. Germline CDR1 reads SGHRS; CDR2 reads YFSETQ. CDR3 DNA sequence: TGCGCCAGCAGCCCGGGGATAAATCAGCCCCAGCATTTT. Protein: CASSPGINQPQHF.

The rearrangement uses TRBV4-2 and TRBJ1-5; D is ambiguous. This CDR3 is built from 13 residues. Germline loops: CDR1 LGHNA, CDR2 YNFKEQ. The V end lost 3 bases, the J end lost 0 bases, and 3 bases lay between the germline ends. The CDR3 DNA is TGTGCCAGCAGCCAGTATAGCAATCAGCCCCAGCATTTT. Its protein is CASSQYSNQPQHF.

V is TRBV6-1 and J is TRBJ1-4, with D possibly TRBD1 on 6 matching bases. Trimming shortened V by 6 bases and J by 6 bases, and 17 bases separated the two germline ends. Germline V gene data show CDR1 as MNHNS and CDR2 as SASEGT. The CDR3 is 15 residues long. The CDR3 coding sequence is TGTGCCAGCAGCAGGACAGTCGGGTGGGATGAAAAACTGTTTTTT. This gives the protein CASSRTVGWDEKLFF.

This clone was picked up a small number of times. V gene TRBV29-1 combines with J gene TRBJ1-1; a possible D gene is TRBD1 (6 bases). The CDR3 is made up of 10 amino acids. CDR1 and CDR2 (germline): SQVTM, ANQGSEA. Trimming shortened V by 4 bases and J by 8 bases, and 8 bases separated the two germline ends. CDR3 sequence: CSVVGGEAFF. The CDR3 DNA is TGCAGCGTTGTGGGGGGCGAAGCTTTCTTT. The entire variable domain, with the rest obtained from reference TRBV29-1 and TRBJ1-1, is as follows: SAVISQKPSRDICQRGTSLTIQCQVDSQVTMMFWYRQQPGQSLTLIATANQGSEATYESGFVIDKFPISRPNLTFSTLTVSNMSPEDSSIYLCSVVGGEAFFGQGTRLTVV.

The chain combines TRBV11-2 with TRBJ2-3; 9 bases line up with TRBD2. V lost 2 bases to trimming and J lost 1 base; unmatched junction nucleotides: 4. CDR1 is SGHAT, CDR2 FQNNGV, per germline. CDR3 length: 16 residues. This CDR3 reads CASSLFSSGGTDTQYF. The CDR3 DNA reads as TGTGCCAGCAGCTTATTTTCTAGCGGGGGCACAGATACGCAGTATTTT.

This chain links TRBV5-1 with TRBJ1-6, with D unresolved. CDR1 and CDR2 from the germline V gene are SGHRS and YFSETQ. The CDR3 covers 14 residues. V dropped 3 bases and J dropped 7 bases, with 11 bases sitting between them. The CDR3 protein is CASSSSGQNSPLHF. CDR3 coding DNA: TGCGCCAGCAGCTCCAGCGGGCAGAATTCACCCCTCCACTTT.

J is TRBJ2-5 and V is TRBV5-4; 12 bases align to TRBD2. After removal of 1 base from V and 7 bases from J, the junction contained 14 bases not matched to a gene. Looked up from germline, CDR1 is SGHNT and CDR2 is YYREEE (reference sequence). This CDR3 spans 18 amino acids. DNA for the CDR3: TGTGCCAGCAGCTTGAACAAGCGACTAGCGGGGGCTATAGGGACCCAGTACTTC. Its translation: CASSLNKRLAGAIGTQYF.

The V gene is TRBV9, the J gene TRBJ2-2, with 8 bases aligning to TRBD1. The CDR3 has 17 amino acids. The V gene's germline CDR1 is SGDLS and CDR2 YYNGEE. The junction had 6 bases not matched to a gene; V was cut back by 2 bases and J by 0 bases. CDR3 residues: CASSVPRGQANTGELFF. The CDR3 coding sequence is TGTGCCAGCAGCGTTCCGAGGGGACAGGCGAACACCGGGGAGCTGTTTTTT.

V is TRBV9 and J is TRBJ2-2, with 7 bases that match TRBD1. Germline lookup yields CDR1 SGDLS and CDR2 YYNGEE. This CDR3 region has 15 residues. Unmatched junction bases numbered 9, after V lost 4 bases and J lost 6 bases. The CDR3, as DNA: TGTGCCAGCAGCACCCTGACAGGGCGGGCCGGGGAGCTGTTTTTT. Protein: CASSTLTGRAGELFF.

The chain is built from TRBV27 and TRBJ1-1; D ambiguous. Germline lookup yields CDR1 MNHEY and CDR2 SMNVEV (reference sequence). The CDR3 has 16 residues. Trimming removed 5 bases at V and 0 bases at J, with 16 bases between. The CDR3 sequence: CASSPTNIGMNTEAFF. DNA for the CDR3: TGTGCCAGCAGTCCCACGAATATTGGCATGAACACTGAAGCTTTCTTT.

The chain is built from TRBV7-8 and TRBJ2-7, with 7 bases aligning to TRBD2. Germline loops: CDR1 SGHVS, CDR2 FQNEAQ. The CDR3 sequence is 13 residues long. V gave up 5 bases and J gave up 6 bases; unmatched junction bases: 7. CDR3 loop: CASSAGARAEQYF. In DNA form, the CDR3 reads TGTGCCAGCAGCGCGGGAGCTAGGGCCGAGCAGTACTTC. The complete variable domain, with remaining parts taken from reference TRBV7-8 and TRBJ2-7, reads GAGVSQSPRYKVAKRGQDVALRCDPISGHVSLFWYQQALGQGPEFLTYFQNEAQLDKSGLPSDRFFAERPEGSVSTLKIQRTQQEDSAVYLCASSAGARAEQYFGPGTRLTVT.

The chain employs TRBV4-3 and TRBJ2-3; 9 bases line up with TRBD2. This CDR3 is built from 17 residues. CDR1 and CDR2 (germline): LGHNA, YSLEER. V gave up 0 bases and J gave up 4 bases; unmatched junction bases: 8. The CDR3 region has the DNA TGCGCCAGCAGCCAAGATCGGCGGGGGGGCCCGTCAGATACGCAGTATTTT. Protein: CASSQDRRGGPSDTQYF.

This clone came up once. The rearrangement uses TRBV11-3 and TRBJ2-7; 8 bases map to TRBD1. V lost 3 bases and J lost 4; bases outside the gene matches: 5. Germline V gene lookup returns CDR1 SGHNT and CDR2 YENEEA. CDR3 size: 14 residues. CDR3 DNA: TGTGCCAGCAGCTTTGGACAGGGTATATACGAGCAGTACTTC. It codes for CASSFGQGIYEQYF.

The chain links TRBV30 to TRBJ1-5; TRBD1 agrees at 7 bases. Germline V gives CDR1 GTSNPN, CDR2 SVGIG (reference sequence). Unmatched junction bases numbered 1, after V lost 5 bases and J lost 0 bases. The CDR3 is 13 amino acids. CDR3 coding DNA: TGTGCCTGGGGGACAGCTAGCAATCAGCCCCAGCATTTT. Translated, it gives CAWGTASNQPQHF.

The CDR3 loop is CASSLAAGAGDTQYF. CDR3 bases: TGTGCCAGCAGCTTAGCAGCGGGGGCGGGAGATACGCAGTATTTT. The chain is built from TRBV7-2 and TRBJ2-3; 8 bases agree with TRBD2. The germline V gene has CDR1 SGHTA and CDR2 FQGNSA. V lost 0 bases and J lost 5; bases outside the gene matches: 4. The CDR3 totals 15 residues.

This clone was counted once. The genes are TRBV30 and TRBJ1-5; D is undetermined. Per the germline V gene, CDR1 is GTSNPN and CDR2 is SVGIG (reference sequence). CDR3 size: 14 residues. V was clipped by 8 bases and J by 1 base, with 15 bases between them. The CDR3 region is CAGRAPGSNQPQHF. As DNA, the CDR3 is TGTGCCGGAAGGGCCCCGGGGAGCAATCAGCCCCAGCATTTT.

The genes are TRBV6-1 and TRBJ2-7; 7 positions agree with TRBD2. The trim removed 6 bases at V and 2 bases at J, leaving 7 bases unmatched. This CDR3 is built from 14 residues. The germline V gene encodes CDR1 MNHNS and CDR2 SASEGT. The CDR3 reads CASRGRAATYEQYF. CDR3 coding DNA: TGTGCCAGCAGAGGGAGGGCAGCCACCTACGAGCAGTACTTC.

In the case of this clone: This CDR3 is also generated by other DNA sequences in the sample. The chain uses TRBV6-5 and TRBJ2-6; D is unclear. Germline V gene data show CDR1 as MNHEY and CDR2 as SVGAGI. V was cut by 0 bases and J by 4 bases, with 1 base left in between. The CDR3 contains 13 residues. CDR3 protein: CASSYSGANVLTF. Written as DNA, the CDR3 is TGTGCCAGCAGTTACTCCGGGGCCAACGTCCTGACTTTC.

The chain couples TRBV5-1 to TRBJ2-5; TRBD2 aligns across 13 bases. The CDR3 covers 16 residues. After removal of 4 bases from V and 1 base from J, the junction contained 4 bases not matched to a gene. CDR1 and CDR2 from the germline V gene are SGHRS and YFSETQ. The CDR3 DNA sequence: TGCGCCAGCAGCGGGGGGACTAGCGGGGTCCAAGAGACCCAGTACTTC. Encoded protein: CASSGGTSGVQETQYF.

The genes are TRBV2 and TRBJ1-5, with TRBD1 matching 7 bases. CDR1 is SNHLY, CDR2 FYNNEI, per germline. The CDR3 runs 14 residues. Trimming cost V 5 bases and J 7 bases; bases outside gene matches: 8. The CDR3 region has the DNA TGTGCCAGCAGTTCCGACAGGGAGCGACAGCCCCAGCATTTT. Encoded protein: CASSSDRERQPQHF.

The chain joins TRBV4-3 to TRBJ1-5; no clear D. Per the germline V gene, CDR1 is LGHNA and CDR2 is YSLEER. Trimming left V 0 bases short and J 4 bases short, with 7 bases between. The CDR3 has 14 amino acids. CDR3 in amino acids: CASSQEGFNQPQHF. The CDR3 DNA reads TGCGCCAGCAGCCAAGAGGGCTTTAATCAGCCCCAGCATTTT.

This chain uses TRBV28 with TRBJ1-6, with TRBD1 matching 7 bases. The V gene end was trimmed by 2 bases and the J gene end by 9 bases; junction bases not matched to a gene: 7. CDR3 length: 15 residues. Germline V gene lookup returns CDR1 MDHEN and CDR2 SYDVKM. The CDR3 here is CASSLLTGEGSPLHF. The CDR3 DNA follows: TGTGCCAGCAGTTTACTCACAGGGGAGGGTTCACCCCTCCACTTT.

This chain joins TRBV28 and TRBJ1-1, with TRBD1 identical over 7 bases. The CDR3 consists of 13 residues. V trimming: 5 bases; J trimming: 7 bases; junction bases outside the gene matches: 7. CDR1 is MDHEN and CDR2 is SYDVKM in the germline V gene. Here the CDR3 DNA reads TGTGCCAGCAGTCTAAGACAGGGTATTGAAGCTTTCTTT. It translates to CASSLRQGIEAFF.

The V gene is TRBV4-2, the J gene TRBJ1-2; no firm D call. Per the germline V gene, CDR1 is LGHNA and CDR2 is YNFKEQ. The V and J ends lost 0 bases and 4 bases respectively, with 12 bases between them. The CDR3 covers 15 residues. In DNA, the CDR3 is TGTGCCAGCAGCCAAGATCTTAGGGCAGGCTATGGCTACACCTTC. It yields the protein CASSQDLRAGYGYTF.

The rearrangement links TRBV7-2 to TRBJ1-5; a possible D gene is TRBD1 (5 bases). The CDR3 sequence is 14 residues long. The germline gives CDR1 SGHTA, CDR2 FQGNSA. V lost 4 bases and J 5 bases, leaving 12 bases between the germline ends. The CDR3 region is CASSSRTSHQPQHF. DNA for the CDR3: TGTGCCAGCAGCTCCCGGACATCACATCAGCCCCAGCATTTT.

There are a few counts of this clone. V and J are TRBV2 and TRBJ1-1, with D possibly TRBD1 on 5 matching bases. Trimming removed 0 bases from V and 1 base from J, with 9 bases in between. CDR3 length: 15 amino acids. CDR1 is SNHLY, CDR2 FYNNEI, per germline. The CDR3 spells CASSEALTGNTEAFF. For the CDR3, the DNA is TGTGCCAGCAGTGAAGCGCTCACAGGGAACACTGAAGCTTTCTTT.

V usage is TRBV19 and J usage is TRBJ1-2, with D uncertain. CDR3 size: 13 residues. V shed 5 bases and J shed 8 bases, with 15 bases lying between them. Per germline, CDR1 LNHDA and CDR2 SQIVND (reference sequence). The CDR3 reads CASSQQTFGGYTF. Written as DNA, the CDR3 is TGTGCCAGTAGTCAGCAAACCTTCGGGGGCTACACCTTC.

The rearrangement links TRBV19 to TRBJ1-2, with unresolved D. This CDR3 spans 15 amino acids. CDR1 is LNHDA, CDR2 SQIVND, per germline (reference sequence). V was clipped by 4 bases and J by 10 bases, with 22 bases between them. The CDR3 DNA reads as TGTGCCAGTAGTAACCTCCAGGCGGCCGGCTCGTTCTACACCTTC. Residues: CASSNLQAAGSFYTF. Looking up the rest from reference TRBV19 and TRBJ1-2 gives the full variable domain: DGGITQSPKYLFRKEGQNVTLSCEQNLNHDAMYWYRQDPGQGLRLIYYSQIVNDFQKGDIAEGYSVSREKKESFPLTVTSAQKNPTAFYLCASSNLQAAGSFYTFGSGTRLTVV.

The CDR3, as DNA: TGCGCCAGCAGCCAAGATCGAGGGGGGGGGCAAGATACGCAGTATTTT. This sequence encodes CASSQDRGGGQDTQYF. The V and J genes are TRBV4-3 and TRBJ2-3, with a possible D match to TRBD2 (7 bases). The CDR3 has 16 amino acids. The V gene's germline CDR1 is LGHNA and CDR2 YSLEER. The germline V and J ends were trimmed by 0 bases and 5 bases, with 15 bases remaining between them.